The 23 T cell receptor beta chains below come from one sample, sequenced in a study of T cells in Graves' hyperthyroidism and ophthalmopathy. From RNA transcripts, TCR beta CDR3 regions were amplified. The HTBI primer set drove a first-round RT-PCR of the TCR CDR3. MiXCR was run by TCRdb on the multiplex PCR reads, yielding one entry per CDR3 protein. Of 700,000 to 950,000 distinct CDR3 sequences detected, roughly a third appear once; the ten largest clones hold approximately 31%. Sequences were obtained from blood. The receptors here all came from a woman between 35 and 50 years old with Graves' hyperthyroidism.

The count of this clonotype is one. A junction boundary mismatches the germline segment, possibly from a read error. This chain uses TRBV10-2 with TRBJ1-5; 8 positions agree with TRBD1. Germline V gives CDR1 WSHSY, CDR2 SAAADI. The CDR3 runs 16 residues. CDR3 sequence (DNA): TGTGCCAGCAGGCGTTGGACAGGGTTTAGCAATCAGTCCCAGCATTTT. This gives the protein CASRRWTGFSNQSQHF.

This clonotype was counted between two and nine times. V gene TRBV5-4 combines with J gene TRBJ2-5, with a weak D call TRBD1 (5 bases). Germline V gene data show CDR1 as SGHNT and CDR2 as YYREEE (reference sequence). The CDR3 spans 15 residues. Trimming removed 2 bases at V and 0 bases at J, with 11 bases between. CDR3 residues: CASSLSGRDQETQYF. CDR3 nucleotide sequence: TGTGCCAGCAGCTTATCCGGCAGGGACCAAGAGACCCAGTACTTC.

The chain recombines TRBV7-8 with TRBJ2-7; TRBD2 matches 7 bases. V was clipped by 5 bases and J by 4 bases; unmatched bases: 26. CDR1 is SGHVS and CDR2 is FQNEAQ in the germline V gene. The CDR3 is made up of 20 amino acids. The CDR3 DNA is TGTGCCAGCAGCCTTAGGGATGGGAGGGGCCCCCTTCTAGGGGAATACGAGCAGTACTTC. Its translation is CASSLRDGRGPLLGEYEQYF. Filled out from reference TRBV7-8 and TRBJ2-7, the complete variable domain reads GAGVSQSPRYKVAKRGQDVALRCDPISGHVSLFWYQQALGQGPEFLTYFQNEAQLDKSGLPSDRFFAERPEGSVSTLKIQRTQQEDSAVYLCASSLRDGRGPLLGEYEQYFGPGTRLTVT.

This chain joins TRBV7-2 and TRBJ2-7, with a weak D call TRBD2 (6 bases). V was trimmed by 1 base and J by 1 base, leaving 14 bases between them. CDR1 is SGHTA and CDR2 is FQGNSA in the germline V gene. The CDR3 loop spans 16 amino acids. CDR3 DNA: TGTGCCAGCAGCTTAGATTGGACCGGAGGGTCCTACGAGCAGTACTTC. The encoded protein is CASSLDWTGGSYEQYF.

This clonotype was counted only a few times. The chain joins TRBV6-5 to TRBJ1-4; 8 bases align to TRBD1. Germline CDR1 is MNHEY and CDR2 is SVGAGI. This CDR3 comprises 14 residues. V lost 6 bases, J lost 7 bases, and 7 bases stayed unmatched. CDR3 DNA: TGTGCCAGCAGACTTCAGGGGGCTGTTGAAAAACTGTTTTTT. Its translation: CASRLQGAVEKLFF.

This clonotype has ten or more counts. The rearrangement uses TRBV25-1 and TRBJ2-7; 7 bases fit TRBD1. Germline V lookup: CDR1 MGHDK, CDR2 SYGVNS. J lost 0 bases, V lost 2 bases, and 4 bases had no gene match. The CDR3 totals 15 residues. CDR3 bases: TGTGCCAGCAGTGAAGGGGACAGTAGCTCCTACGAGCAGTACTTC. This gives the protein CASSEGDSSSYEQYF.

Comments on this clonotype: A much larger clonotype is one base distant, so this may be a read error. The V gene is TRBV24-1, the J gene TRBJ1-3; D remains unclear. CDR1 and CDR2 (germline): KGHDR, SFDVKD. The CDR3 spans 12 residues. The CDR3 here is CATSGPRNTMYF. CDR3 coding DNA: TGTGCCACCAGTGGGCCACGAAACACCATGTATTTT.

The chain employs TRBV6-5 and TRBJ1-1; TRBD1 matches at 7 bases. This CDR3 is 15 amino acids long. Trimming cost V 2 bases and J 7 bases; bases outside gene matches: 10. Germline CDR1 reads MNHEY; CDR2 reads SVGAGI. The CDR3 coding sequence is TGTGCCAGCAGTTACCCCCGCGGGACAGCGCGTGAAGCTTTCTTT. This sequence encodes CASSYPRGTAREAFF.

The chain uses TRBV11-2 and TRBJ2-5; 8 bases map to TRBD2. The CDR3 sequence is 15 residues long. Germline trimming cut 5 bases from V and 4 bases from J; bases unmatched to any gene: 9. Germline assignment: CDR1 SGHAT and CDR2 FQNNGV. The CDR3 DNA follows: TGTGCCAGCAGCCCCGAAAGACTAGCGAGAGAGACCCAGTACTTC. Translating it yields CASSPERLARETQYF.

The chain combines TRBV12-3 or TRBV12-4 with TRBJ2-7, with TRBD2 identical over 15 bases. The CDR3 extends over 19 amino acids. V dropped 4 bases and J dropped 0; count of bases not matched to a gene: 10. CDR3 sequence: CASSSLKGLAGGPSYEQYF. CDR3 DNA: TGTGCCAGCAGTTCCCTGAAGGGACTAGCGGGGGGACCCTCCTACGAGCAGTACTTC.

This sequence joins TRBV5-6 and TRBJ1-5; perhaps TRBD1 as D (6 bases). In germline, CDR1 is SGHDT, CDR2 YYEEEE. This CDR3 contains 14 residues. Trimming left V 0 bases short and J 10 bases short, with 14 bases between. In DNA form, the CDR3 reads TGTGCCAGCAGCTTGGCCCCCAGGGGTGGTCCCCAGCATTTT. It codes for CASSLAPRGGPQHF.

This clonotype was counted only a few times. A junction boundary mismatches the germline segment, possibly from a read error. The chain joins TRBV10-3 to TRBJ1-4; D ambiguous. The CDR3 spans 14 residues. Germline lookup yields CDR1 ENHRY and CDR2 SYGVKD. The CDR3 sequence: CASSKALTNEKLFF. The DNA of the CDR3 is TGTGCCAGCAGTAAGGCTCTGACTAATGAAAAACTGTTTTTT.

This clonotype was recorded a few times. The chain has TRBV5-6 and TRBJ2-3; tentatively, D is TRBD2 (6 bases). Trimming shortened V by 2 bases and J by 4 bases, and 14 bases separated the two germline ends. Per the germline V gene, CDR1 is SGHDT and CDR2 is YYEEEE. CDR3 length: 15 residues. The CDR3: CASSFRLGYADTQYF. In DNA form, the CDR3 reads TGTGCCAGCAGCTTTCGACTAGGTTACGCAGATACGCAGTATTTT.

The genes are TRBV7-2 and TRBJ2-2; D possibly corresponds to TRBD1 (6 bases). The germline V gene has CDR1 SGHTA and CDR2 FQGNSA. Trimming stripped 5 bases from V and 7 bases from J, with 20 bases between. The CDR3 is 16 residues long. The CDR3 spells CASSQDETGWNGELFF. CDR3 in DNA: TGTGCCAGCAGCCAAGATGAAACAGGGTGGAACGGGGAGCTGTTTTTT.

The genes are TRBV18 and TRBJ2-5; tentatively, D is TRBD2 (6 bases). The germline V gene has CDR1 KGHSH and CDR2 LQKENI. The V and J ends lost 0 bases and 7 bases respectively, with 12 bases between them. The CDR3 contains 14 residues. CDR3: CASSPPSQGGTQYF. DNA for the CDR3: TGTGCCAGCTCACCACCGTCCCAGGGAGGGACCCAGTACTTC.

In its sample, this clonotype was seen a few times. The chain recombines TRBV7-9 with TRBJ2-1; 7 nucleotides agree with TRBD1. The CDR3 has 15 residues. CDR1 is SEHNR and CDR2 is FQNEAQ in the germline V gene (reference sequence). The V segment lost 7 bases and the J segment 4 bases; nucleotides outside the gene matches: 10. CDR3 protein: CASIRQGPLYNEQFF. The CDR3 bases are TGTGCCAGCATCCGACAGGGTCCCTTGTACAATGAGCAGTTCTTC.

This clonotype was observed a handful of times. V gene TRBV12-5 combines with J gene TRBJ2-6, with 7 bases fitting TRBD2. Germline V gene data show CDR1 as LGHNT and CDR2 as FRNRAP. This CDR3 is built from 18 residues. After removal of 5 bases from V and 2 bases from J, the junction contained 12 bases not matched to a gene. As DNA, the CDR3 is TGTGCTAGTGGTCCCTCCCAGCGGGGTCGAGCTGGGGCCAACGTCCTGACTTTC. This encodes CASGPSQRGRAGANVLTF. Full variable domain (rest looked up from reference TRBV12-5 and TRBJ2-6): DARVTQTPRHKVTEMGQEVTMRCQPILGHNTVFWYRQTMMQGLELLAYFRNRAPLDDSGMPKDRFSAEMPDATLATLKIQPSEPRDSAVYFCASGPSQRGRAGANVLTFGAGSRLTVL.

The DNA of the CDR3 is TGCAGCGTTGAAGAAGGGGACAGGGGCTACGAGCAGTACTTC. Translating it yields CSVEEGDRGYEQYF. The chain is built from TRBV29-1 and TRBJ2-7; 10 nucleotides match TRBD1. The germline gives CDR1 SQVTM, CDR2 ANQGSEA. This CDR3 is built from 14 residues. Unmatched junction bases numbered 2, after V lost 0 bases and J lost 3 bases.

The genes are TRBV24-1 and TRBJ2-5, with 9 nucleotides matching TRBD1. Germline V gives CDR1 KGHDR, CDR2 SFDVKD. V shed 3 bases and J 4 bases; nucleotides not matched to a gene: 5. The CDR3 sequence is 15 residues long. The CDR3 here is CATSDLGQGAETQYF. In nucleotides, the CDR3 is TGTGCCACCAGTGATCTGGGACAGGGTGCAGAGACCCAGTACTTC.

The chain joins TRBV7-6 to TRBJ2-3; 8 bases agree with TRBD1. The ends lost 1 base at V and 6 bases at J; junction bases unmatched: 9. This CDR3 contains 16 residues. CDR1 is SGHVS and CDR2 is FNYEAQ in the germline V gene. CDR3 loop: CASSLEAGRQGDTQYF. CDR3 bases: TGTGCCAGCAGCTTAGAGGCCGGGCGACAGGGGGATACGCAGTATTTT.

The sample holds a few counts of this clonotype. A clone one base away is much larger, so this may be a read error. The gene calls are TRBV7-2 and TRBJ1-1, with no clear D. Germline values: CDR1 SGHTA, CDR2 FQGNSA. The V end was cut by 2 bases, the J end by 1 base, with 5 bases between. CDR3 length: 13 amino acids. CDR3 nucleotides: TGTGCCAGCAGCTTAAGACCGAACACTGAAGCTTTCTTT. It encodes CASSLRPNTEAFF.

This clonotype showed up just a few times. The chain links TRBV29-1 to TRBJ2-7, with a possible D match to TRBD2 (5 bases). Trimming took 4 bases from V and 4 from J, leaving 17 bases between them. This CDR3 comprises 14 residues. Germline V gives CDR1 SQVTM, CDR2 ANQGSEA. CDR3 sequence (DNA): TGCAGCGTTGCAGTAGCCAACCGGAGGTACGAGCAGTACTTC. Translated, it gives CSVAVANRRYEQYF.

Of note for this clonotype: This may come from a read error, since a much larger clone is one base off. The CDR3 DNA is TGCAGCCCCCCTCCGCGACAGGGGAAATTGAACACTGAAGCTTTCTTT. Protein: CSPPPRQGKLNTEAFF. The gene calls are TRBV29-1 and TRBJ1-1; 8 bases are shared with TRBD1. CDR3 length equals 16 residues. Germline V gene sequence: CDR1 SQVTM, CDR2 ANQGSEA. Trimming cost V 8 bases and J 0 bases; bases outside gene matches: 14.